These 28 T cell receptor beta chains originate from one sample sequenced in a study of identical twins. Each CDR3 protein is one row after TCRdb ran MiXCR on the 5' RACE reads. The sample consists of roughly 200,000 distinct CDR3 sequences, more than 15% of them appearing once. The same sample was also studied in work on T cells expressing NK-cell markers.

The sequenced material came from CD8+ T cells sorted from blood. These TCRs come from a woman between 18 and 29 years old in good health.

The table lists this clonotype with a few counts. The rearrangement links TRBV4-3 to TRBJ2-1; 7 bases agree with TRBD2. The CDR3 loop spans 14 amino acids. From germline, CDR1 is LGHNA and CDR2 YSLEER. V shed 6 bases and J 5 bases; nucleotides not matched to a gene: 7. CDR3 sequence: CASSLGTNDNEQFF. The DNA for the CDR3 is TGCGCCAGCAGTCTTGGGACTAATGACAATGAGCAGTTCTTC.

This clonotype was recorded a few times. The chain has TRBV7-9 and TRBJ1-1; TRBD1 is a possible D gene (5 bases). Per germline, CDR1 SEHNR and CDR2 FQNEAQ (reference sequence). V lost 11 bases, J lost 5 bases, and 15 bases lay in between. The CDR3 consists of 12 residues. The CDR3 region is CAGTRGATEAFF. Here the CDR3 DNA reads TGTGCCGGGACTAGAGGGGCGACTGAAGCTTTCTTT.

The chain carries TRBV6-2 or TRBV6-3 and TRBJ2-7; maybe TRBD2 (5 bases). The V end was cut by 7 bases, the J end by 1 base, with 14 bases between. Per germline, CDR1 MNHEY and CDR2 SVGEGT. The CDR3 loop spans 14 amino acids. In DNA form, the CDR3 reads TGTGCCAGCATCAAGGGAGTAGGGTCCTACGAGCAGTACTTC. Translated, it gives CASIKGVGSYEQYF.

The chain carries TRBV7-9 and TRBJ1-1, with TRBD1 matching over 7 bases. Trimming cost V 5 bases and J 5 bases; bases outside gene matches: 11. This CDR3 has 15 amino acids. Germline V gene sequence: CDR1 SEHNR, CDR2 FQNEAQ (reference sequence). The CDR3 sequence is CASSDHRQGITEAFF. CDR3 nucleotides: TGTGCCAGCAGCGATCACCGACAGGGTATAACTGAAGCTTTCTTT.

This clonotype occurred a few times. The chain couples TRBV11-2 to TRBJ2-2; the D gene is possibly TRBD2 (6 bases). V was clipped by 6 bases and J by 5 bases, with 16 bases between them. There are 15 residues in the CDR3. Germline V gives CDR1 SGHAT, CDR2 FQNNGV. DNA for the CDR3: TGTGCCAGCAGTTATGGAGGGGTCAATACCGGGGAGCTGTTTTTT. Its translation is CASSYGGVNTGELFF.

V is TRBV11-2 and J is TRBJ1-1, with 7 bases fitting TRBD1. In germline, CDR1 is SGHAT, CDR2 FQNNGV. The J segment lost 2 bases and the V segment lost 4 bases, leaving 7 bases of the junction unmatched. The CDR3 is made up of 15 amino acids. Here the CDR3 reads CASSSRQGLNTEAFF. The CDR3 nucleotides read TGTGCCAGCAGCTCTAGACAGGGTTTAAACACTGAAGCTTTCTTT.

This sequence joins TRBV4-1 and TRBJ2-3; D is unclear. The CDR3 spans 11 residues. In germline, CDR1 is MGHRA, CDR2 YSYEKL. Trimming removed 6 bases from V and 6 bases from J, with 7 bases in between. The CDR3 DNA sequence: TGCGCCAGCAGATACTCTGATACGCAGTATTTT. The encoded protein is CASRYSDTQYF.

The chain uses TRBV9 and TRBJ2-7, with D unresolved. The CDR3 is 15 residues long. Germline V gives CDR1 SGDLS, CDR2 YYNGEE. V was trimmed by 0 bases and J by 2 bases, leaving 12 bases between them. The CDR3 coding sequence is TGTGCCAGCAGCGTAGGGGAAGACGCTACCTACGAGCAGTACTTC. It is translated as CASSVGEDATYEQYF.

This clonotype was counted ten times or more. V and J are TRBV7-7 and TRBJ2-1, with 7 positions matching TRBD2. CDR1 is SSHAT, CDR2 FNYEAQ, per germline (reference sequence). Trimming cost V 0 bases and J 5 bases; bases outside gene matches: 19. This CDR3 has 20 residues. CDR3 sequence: CASSLAHEGGRQIADNEQFF. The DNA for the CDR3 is TGTGCCAGCAGCTTAGCGCACGAGGGAGGGCGGCAAATAGCCGACAATGAGCAGTTCTTC.

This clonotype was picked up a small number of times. The CDR3: CASSQVLMNTEAFF. The CDR3 nucleotides read TGTGCCAGCAGCCAAGTCCTGATGAACACTGAAGCTTTCTTT. The chain joins TRBV14 to TRBJ1-1; D is unclear. The V gene's germline CDR1 is SGHDN and CDR2 FVKESK. V was clipped by 1 base and J by 0 bases, with 6 bases between them. There are 14 residues in the CDR3.

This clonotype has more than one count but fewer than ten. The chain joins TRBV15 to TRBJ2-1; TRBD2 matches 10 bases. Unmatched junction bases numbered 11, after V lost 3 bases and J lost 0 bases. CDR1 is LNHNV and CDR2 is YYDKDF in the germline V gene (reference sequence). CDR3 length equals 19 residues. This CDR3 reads CATSSSPPSSGSSYNEQFF. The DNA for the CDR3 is TGTGCCACCAGCAGCTCCCCCCCCTCTAGCGGGAGCTCCTACAATGAGCAGTTCTTC.

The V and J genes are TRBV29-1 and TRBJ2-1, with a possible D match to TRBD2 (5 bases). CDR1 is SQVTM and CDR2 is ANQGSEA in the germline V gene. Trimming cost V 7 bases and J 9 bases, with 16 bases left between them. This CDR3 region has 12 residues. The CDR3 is CSAISAYSEQFF. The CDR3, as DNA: TGCAGCGCGATTAGCGCCTATAGTGAGCAGTTCTTC.

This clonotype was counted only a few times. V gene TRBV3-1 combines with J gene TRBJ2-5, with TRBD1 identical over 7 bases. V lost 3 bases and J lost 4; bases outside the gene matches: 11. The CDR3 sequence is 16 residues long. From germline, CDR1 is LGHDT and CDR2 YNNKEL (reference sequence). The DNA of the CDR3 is TGTGCCAGCAGCCAGACGCAAAGTGCAGGGGGAGAGACCCAGTACTTC. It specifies CASSQTQSAGGETQYF.

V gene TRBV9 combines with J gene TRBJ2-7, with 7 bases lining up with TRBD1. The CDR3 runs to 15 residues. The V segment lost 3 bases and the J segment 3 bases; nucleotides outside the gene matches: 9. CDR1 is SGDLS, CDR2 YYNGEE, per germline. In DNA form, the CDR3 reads TGTGCCAGCAGCGGAGACCGACAGGGCAACTACGAGCAGTACTTC. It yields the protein CASSGDRQGNYEQYF.

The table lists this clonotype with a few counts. The CDR3: CSVFPPSSYNEQFF. The CDR3 bases are TGCAGCGTTTTCCCTCCGAGCTCCTACAATGAGCAGTTCTTC. The chain uses TRBV29-1 and TRBJ2-1; no reliable D call. The germline V gene has CDR1 SQVTM and CDR2 ANQGSEA. This CDR3 spans 14 amino acids. The V and J ends lost 5 bases and 0 bases respectively, with 11 bases between them.

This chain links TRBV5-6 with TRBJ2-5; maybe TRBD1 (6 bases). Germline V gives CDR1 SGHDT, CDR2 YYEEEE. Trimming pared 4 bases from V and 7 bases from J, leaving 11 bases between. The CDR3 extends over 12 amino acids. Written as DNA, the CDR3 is TGTGCCAGCAGCCGACAGGCAGGGACCCAGTACTTC. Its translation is CASSRQAGTQYF.

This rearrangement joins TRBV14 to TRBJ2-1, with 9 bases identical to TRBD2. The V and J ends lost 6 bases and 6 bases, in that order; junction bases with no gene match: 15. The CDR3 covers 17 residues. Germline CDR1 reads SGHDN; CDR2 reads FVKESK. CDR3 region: CASRKGSGGPLGNEQFF. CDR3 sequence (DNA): TGTGCCAGCAGGAAAGGGAGCGGGGGGCCCTTGGGCAATGAGCAGTTCTTC.

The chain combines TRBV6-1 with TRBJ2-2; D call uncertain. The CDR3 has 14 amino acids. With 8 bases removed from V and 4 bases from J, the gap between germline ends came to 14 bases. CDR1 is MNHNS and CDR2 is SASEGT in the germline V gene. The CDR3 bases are TGTGCCAGCGGCCCTAGTCTGGGCACCGGGGAGCTGTTTTTT. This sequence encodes CASGPSLGTGELFF.

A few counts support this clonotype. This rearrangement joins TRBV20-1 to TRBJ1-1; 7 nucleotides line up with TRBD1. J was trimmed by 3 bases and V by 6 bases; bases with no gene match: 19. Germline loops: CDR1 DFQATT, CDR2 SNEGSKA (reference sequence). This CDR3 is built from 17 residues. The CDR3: CSANLETGRKLDTEAFF. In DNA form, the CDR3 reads TGCAGTGCCAATCTGGAGACAGGGAGAAAGTTGGACACTGAAGCTTTCTTT.

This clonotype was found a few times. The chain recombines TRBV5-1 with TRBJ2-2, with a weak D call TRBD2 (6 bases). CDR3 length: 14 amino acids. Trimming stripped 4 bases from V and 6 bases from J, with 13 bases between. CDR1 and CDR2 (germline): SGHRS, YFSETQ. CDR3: CASSAGPRSGELFF. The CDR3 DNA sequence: TGCGCCAGCAGCGCGGGACCGCGGTCCGGGGAGCTGTTTTTT. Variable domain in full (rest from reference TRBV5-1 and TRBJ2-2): KAGVTQTPRYLIKTRGQQVTLSCSPISGHRSVSWYQQTPGQGLQFLFEYFSETQRNKGNFPGRFSGRQFSNSRSEMNVSTLELGDSALYLCASSAGPRSGELFFGEGSRLTVL.

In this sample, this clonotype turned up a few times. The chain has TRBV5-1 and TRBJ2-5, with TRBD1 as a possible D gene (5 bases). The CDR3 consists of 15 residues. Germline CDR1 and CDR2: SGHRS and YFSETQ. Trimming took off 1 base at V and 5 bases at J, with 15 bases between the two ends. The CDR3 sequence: CASSLIKGIGETQYF. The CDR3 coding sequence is TGCGCCAGCAGCTTGATAAAGGGGATCGGGGAGACCCAGTACTTC.

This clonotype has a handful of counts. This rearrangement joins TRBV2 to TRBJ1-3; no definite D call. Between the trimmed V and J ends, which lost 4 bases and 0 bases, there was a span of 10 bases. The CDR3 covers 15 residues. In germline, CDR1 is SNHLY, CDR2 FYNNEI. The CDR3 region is CASSGTPSSGNTIYF. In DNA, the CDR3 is TGTGCCAGCAGTGGTACTCCCAGCTCTGGAAACACCATATATTTT.

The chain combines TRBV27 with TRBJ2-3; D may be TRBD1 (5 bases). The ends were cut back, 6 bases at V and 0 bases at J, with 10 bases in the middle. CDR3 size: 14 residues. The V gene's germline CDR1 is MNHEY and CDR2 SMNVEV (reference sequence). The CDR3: CASRTDTSTDTQYF. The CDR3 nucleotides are TGTGCCAGCAGGACAGACACGAGCACAGATACGCAGTATTTT.

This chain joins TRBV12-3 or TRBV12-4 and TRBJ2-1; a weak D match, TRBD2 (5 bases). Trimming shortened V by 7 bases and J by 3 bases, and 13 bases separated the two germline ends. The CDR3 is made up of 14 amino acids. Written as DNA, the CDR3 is TGTGCCAGCACCCTGGGGAGTATCTACAATGAGCAGTTCTTC. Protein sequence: CASTLGSIYNEQFF.

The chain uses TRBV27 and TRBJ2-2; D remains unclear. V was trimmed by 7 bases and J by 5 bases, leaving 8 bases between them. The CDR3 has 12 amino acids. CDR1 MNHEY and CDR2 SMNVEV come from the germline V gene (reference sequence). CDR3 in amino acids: CASIRDTGELFF. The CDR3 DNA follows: TGTGCCAGCATCCGTGATACCGGGGAGCTGTTTTTT.

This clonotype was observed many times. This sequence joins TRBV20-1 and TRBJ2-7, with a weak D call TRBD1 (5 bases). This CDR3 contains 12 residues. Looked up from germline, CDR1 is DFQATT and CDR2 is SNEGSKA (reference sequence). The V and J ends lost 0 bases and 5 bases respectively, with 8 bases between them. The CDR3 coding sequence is TGCAGTGCTAGAGATCTCAGGGACGAGCAGTACTTC. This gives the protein CSARDLRDEQYF.

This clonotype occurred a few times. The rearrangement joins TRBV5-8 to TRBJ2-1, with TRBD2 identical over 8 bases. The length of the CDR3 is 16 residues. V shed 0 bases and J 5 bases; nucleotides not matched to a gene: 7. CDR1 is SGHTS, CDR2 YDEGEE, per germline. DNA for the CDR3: TGTGCCAGCAGCTTGGGTGTTGGCGGGGGGAACAATGAGCAGTTCTTC. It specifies CASSLGVGGGNNEQFF.

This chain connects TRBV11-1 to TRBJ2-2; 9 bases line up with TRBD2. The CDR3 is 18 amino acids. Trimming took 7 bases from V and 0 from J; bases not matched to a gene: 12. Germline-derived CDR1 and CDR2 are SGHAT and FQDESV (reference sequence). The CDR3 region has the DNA TGTGCCAGCATCCTAACTAGCGGGCCCTCCGCGAACACCGGGGAGCTGTTTTTT. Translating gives CASILTSGPSANTGELFF.